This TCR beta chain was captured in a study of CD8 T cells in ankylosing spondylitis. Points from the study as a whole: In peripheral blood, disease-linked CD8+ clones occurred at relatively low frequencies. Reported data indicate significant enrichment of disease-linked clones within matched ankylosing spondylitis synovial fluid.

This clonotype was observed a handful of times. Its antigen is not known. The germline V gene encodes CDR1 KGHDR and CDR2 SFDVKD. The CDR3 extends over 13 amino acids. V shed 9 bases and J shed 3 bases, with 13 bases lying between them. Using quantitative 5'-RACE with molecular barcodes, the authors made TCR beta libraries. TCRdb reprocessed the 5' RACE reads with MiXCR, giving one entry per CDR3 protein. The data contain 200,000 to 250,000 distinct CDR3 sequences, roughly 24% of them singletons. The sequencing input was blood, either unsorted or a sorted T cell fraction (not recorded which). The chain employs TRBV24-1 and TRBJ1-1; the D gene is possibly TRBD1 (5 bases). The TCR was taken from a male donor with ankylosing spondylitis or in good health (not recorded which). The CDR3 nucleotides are TGTGCCACCGCAGGGAACTTCGACACTGAAGCTTTCTTT. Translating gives CATAGNFDTEAFF.